This T cell receptor (beta chain) was captured by sequencing in a study of T cell responses to AZD1222 COVID-19 vaccine. Measured with immunoSEQ multiplex PCR; TCRdb has only the in-frame clones, and not every one. In the table there are 130,000 or so clones, around nine tenths of which are singletons. The specimen comprised peripheral blood, sampled 28 days after the second AZD1222 dose. The receptor's source is an adult who received the AZD1222 COVID-19 vaccine.

Here the CDR3 reads CASSLMEGAQLAQYF. The DNA for the CDR3 is TGTGCCAGCAGCTTAATGGAGGGGGCCCAGTTGGCCCAGTACTTC. The chain links TRBV7-2 to TRBJ2-5, with D possibly being TRBD1 (7 bases). The CDR3 length is 15 residues. V lost 2 bases and J lost 9, with 19 bases in between. Per the germline V gene, CDR1 is SGHTA and CDR2 is FQGNSA.